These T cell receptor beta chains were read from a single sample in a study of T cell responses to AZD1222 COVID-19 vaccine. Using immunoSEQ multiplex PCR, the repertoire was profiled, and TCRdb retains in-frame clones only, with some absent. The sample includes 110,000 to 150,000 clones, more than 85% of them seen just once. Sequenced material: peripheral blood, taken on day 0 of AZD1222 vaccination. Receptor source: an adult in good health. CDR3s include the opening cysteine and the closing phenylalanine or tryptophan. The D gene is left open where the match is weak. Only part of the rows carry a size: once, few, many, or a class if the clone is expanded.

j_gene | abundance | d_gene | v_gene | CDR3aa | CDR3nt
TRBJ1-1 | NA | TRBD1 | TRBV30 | CACAPGQEDTEAFF | TGTGCCTGTGCACCGGGACAGGAGGACACTGAAGCTTTCTTT
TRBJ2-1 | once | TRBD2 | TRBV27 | CASSLGLAGAYNEQFF | TGTGCCAGCAGTTTAGGTCTAGCGGGAGCTTACAATGAGCAGTTCTTC
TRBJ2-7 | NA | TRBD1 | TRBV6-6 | CASSYSGQGYEQYF | TGTGCCAGCAGTTACTCGGGACAGGGGTACGAGCAGTACTTC
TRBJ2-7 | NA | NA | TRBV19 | CASSIRDQSYEQYF | TGTGCCAGTAGTATCCGGGACCAATCCTACGAGCAGTACTTC
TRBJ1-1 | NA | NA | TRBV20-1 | CSAAGRPSAFF | TGCAGTGCTGCCGGGCGACCCTCCGCTTTCTTT
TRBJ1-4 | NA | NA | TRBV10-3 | CAIGESTGVNEKLFF | TGTGCCATCGGGGAATCGACAGGAGTTAATGAAAAACTGTTTTTT
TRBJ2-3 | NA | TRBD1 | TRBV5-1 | CASSLSLSGGTDTQYF | TGCGCCAGCAGCTTAAGCTTGTCAGGGGGTACAGATACGCAGTATTTT
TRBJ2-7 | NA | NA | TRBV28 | CASSFLGDPSSYEQYF | TGTGCCAGCAGTTTTCTTGGGGACCCTAGCTCCTACGAGCAGTACTTC
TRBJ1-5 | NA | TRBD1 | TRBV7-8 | CASSSVGQGAKGQPQHF | TGTGCCAGCAGCTCAGTCGGACAGGGGGCAAAGGGACAGCCCCAGCATTTT
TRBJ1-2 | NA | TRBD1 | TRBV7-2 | CASSLARTGIYGYTF | TGTGCCAGCAGCTTAGCCCGGACAGGGATATATGGCTACACCTTC
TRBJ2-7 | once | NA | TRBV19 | CASSIARESYEQYF | TGTGCCAGTAGTATAGCCAGGGAGTCCTACGAGCAGTACTTC